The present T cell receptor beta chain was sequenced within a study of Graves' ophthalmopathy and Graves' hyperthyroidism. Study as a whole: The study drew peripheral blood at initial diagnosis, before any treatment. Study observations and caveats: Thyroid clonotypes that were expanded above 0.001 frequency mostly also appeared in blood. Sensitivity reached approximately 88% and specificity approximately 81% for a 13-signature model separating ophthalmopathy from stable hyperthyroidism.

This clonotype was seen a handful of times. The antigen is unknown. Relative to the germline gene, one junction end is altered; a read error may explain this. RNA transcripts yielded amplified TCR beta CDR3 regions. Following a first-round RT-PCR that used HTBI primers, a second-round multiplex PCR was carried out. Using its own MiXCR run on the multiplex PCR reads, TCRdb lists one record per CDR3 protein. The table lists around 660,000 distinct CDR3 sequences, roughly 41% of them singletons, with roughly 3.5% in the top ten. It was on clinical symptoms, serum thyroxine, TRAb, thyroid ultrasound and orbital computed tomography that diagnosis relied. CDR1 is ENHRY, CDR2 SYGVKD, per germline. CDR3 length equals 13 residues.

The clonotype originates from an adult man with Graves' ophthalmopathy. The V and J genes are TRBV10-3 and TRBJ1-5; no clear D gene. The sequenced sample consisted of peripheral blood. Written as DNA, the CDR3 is TGTGCCAGCAGTGAAGTTCGAGCTCAGCCCCAGCATTTT. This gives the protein CASSEVRAQPQHF.